The sequence of this T cell receptor beta chain was determined in a study of blood T cell repertoires in COVID-19. Study-level information: The study drew acute and convalescent COVID-19 samples from the United States, Italy and Spain. PBMCs, B-cell-depleted T cells, or T cells were the source of the cDNA or gDNA that made up the material.

In the authors' workflow: Reference gene primers were amplified, and this amplification served to estimate nucleated cell counts. Here immunoSEQ multiplex PCR was the method, and the copy in TCRdb shows in-frame clones only, minus some. V and J calls and clone size are given by that table; D and trimming were obtained from the DNA. The table lists approximately 110,000 clones, around nine tenths of them singletons. CDR1 is SGHTA, CDR2 FQGNSA, per germline. This CDR3 is built from 17 residues. Losses at the gene ends were 3 bases for V and 0 bases for J; bases not matched to a gene: 10. The source material was peripheral blood. The chain recombines TRBV7-2 with TRBJ1-2, with 7 bases lining up with TRBD1. This TCR derives from a man aged 40-49 years with acute or convalescent COVID-19. In DNA form, the CDR3 reads TGTGCCAGCAGCTTTGGCGGAGGGGGCGGAACTAACTATGGCTACACCTTC. It specifies CASSFGGGGGTNYGYTF.